A selection of T cell receptor beta chains follows, all from one sample in a study of blood T cell repertoires in COVID-19. The method was immunoSEQ multiplex PCR; TCRdb's version includes in-frame clones alone and lacks a portion of them. The data contain around 140,000 clones, over 80% of them singletons. Sequencing was performed on PBMCs or T cells enriched from blood (not recorded which). Receptors were obtained from a man aged 55-75 years who had recovered from COVID-19. The CDR3 runs from the conserved cysteine through the conserved F or W. The order of the fields is D gene, J gene, V gene, clone size, CDR3 DNA, CDR3 protein. The D gene is left open where the match is weak. Where a row states a size, it is once, few, many or the class of an expanded clone; other rows omit it.

D gene: TRBD1; J gene: TRBJ1-2; V gene: TRBV28; clone size: once; CDR3 DNA: TGTGCCAGCAGTTTATGGGGGAGGACAGGGGGTCGAGTCTACACCTTC; CDR3 protein: CASSLWGRTGGRVYTF
D gene: .; J gene: TRBJ2-7; V gene: TRBV3-1/TRBV3-2; clone size: .; CDR3 DNA: TGTGCCAGCAGCCAATGGGTGGGCGTCAACGAGCAGTACTTC; CDR3 protein: CASSQWVGVNEQYF
D gene: .; J gene: TRBJ1-1; V gene: TRBV7-3; clone size: .; CDR3 DNA: TGTGCCAGCAGCCCCGAGGGAGGGTTGGGTGAAGCTTTCTTT; CDR3 protein: CASSPEGGLGEAFF
D gene: TRBD1; J gene: TRBJ1-5; V gene: TRBV27; clone size: .; CDR3 DNA: TGTGCCAGCAGTTTAGACAGGGGCAGCAATCAGCCCCAGCATTTT; CDR3 protein: CASSLDRGSNQPQHF
D gene: TRBD1; J gene: TRBJ2-5; V gene: TRBV6-5; clone size: .; CDR3 DNA: TGTGCCAGCAGTTGGGGGGACAGGGGCGCTAAAGAGACCCAGTACTTC; CDR3 protein: CASSWGDRGAKETQYF
D gene: .; J gene: TRBJ2-5; V gene: TRBV28; clone size: .; CDR3 DNA: TGTGCCAGCAGTTTTGGAGGTTATGAGACCCAGTACTTC; CDR3 protein: CASSFGGYETQYF
D gene: .; J gene: TRBJ2-7; V gene: TRBV5-4; clone size: .; CDR3 DNA: TGTGCCAGCAGCTTTCAAATAGCAAGCGAGCAGTACTTC; CDR3 protein: CASSFQIASEQYF
D gene: TRBD2; J gene: TRBJ2-3; V gene: TRBV7-8; clone size: once; CDR3 DNA: TGTGCCAGCAGCACTCAAATCGGGGGGGCAGATACGCAGTATTTT; CDR3 protein: CASSTQIGGADTQYF
D gene: TRBD1; J gene: TRBJ1-1; V gene: TRBV5-1; clone size: .; CDR3 DNA: TGCGCCAGCAGCGTCACAGGGGAAACTGAAGCTTTCTTT; CDR3 protein: CASSVTGETEAFF
D gene: TRBD1; J gene: TRBJ2-4; V gene: TRBV2; clone size: .; CDR3 DNA: TGTGCCAGCCTTCCGGGACAGGGGAATATTCAGTACTTC; CDR3 protein: CASLPGQGNIQYF
D gene: .; J gene: TRBJ1-5; V gene: TRBV18; clone size: .; CDR3 DNA: TGTGCCAGCTCACCCGGGCTGGGGCTAGAGCCCCAGCATTTT; CDR3 protein: CASSPGLGLEPQHF
D gene: .; J gene: TRBJ2-7; V gene: TRBV5-1; clone size: .; CDR3 DNA: TGCGCCAGCAGCTCGGCGGACAGCCCCAGCTACGAGCAGTACTTC; CDR3 protein: CASSSADSPSYEQYF
D gene: TRBD1; J gene: TRBJ2-5; V gene: TRBV14; clone size: .; CDR3 DNA: TGTGCCAGCAGCCAAGCGGGACAGGGGAAGACCCAGTACTTC; CDR3 protein: CASSQAGQGKTQYF
D gene: .; J gene: TRBJ2-1; V gene: TRBV27; clone size: .; CDR3 DNA: TGTGCCAGCAGTCTGGACAATTACAATGAGCAGTTCTTC; CDR3 protein: CASSLDNYNEQFF
D gene: TRBD2; J gene: TRBJ2-5; V gene: TRBV6-6; clone size: .; CDR3 DNA: TGTGCCAGCAGTTGGCCTAGCGGCCTCCAAGAGACCCAGTACTTC; CDR3 protein: CASSWPSGLQETQYF
D gene: TRBD1; J gene: TRBJ2-7; V gene: TRBV4-2; clone size: .; CDR3 DNA: TGTGCCAGCAGCCAAGACAGGGGGCTTTACTTC; CDR3 protein: CASSQDRGLYF
D gene: .; J gene: TRBJ2-7; V gene: TRBV11-3; clone size: .; CDR3 DNA: TGTGCCAGCAGCCCAGGGTCCGGCTACGAGCAGTACTTC; CDR3 protein: CASSPGSGYEQYF
D gene: .; J gene: TRBJ2-2; V gene: TRBV10-3; clone size: .; CDR3 DNA: TGTGCCATCGGGAGTAGGGTGCAGAGCGGGGAGCTGTTTTTT; CDR3 protein: CAIGSRVQSGELFF
D gene: TRBD1; J gene: TRBJ1-2; V gene: TRBV7-2; clone size: .; CDR3 DNA: TGTGCCAGCAGCGCCAGGGGGCGCGATGGCTACACCTTC; CDR3 protein: CASSARGRDGYTF
D gene: TRBD2; J gene: TRBJ2-2; V gene: TRBV28; clone size: few; CDR3 DNA: TGTGCCAGCAGCCCCTGGGGGGGTAGCGGGGAGCTGTTTTTT; CDR3 protein: CASSPWGGSGELFF
D gene: .; J gene: TRBJ1-5; V gene: TRBV24-1; clone size: .; CDR3 DNA: TGTGCCACCAGTGATCCCCTCGCAGGGGCGCAGAATCAGCCCCAGCATTTT; CDR3 protein: CATSDPLAGAQNQPQHF
D gene: TRBD1; J gene: TRBJ1-6; V gene: TRBV11-1; clone size: .; CDR3 DNA: TGTGCCAGCAGCTTAGTGGACAGGAATTCACCCCTCCACTTT; CDR3 protein: CASSLVDRNSPLHF
D gene: TRBD2; J gene: TRBJ2-1; V gene: TRBV29-1; clone size: .; CDR3 DNA: TGCAGCGCTGGGACTAGGACCTACAATGAGCAGTTCTTC; CDR3 protein: CSAGTRTYNEQFF
D gene: .; J gene: TRBJ2-7; V gene: TRBV7-9; clone size: once; CDR3 DNA: TGTGCCAGCAGCTCTCACAGGGCCGGAAATTACGAGCAGTACTTC; CDR3 protein: CASSSHRAGNYEQYF
D gene: .; J gene: TRBJ2-3; V gene: TRBV11-2; clone size: once; CDR3 DNA: TGTGCCAGCAGCCCAACCCCTCCTAGAGATACGCAGTATTTT; CDR3 protein: CASSPTPPRDTQYF
D gene: .; J gene: TRBJ1-3; V gene: TRBV28; clone size: .; CDR3 DNA: TGTGCCAGCTATGAAGGGGGATCTGGAAACACCATATATTTT; CDR3 protein: CASYEGGSGNTIYF
D gene: .; J gene: TRBJ1-4; V gene: TRBV18; clone size: once; CDR3 DNA: TGTGCCAGCTCACCATACGTACGCGGGGTCTCTAATGAAAAACTGTTTTTT; CDR3 protein: CASSPYVRGVSNEKLFF
D gene: TRBD1; J gene: TRBJ1-6; V gene: TRBV5-1; clone size: once; CDR3 DNA: TGCGCCAGCAGCCCTATTCGGACAGGGGGTAATTCACCCCTCCACTTT; CDR3 protein: CASSPIRTGGNSPLHF